This TCR beta chain is from a study of control samples from healthy donors and cancer patients. Trimming removed 6 bases from V and 0 bases from J; junction bases left unmatched: 3. This CDR3 is 16 amino acids long. Germline assignment: CDR1 SNHLY and CDR2 FYNNEI. Clones were read by immunoSEQ multiplex PCR, and TCRdb kept only the in-frame ones, dropping some. Here the sample spans 200,000 to 250,000 clones, just under 95% being singletons. The rearrangement links TRBV2 to TRBJ1-6; 9 nucleotides align to TRBD1. The receptor was derived from a man aged 45 to 65 in good health. Material: blood. The chain's CDR3 is CASSPDRGSYNSPLHF. CDR3 sequence (DNA): TGTGCCAGCAGCCCGGACAGGGGCTCCTATAATTCACCCCTCCACTTT.